This is a list of T cell receptor beta chains from one sample in a study of a mutant IDH1 vaccine in newly diagnosed glioma. Sequenced by immunoSEQ multiplex PCR; TCRdb stores in-frame clones only, minus some. The sample has approximately 88,000 clones, over 75% seen once. The sequencing used PBMCs, collected from a glioma patient treated with radiotherapy, temozolomide or both. These receptor sequences come from a man aged 35-49 years with glioma. Both conserved end residues are part of each CDR3. Fields, in order: J gene, clone size, V gene, D gene, CDR3 DNA, CDR3 protein. D genes are given only for firm matches. Clone size is stated in some rows and not others, as once, few, many or a class when expanded.

TRBJ2-7	-	TRBV7-9	-	TGTGCCAGCAGCCCTCTCTACGAGCAGTACTTC	CASSPLYEQYF
TRBJ2-2	once	TRBV5-1	-	TGCGCCAGCAGCCCCACATCCGGGGTCGTCGGGGAGCTGTTTTTT	CASSPTSGVVGELFF
TRBJ2-7	-	TRBV11-2	TRBD1	TGTGCCAGCAGCTCCTCACAGGGGTACGAGCAGTACTTC	CASSSSQGYEQYF
TRBJ2-5	-	TRBV5-1	TRBD2	TGCGCCAGCAGCTTACTAGCGGGTATTGGGGAGACCCAGTACTTC	CASSLLAGIGETQYF
TRBJ2-7	-	TRBV28	-	TGTGCCAGCAGTTTAGGGTTTTCTCCTACGAGGCAGTACTTC	CASSLGFSPTRQYF
TRBJ1-2	-	TRBV6-5	TRBD1	TGTGCCAGCAGTTCCCGACAGGGCGGCTATGGCTACACCTTC	CASSSRQGGYGYTF
TRBJ2-7	-	TRBV30	TRBD2	TGTGCCTGGAGCGGGGGGGCTACCCGGGTTTACGAGCAGTACTTC	CAWSGGATRVYEQYF
TRBJ2-7	-	TRBV6-1	-	TGTGCCAGCAGTGAATTGGGTGGGGCTTTCGAGCAGTACTTC	CASSELGGAFEQYF
TRBJ2-7	-	TRBV9	TRBD2	TGTGCCAGCAGCAGAACTAGCGACTACTCCTACGAGCAGTACTTC	CASSRTSDYSYEQYF
TRBJ2-7	-	TRBV30	TRBD1	TGTGCCTGGAGGGGGCCAGGGGGCGGCGAGCAGTACTTC	CAWRGPGGGEQYF
TRBJ2-1	-	TRBV19	TRBD2	TGTGCCAGTAGTTCTTCGACTAGCGGGAGATCCCGTTCCAATGAGCAGTTCTTC	CASSSSTSGRSRSNEQFF
TRBJ2-4	-	TRBV28	-	TGTGCCAGCAGTTTATGGAGGACAAGGACCTTAGCCAAAAACATTCAGTACTTC	CASSLWRTRTLAKNIQYF
TRBJ2-2	-	TRBV10-3	-	TGTGCCATCAGTGCCCCCACCGGGGAGCTGTTTTTT	CAISAPTGELFF
TRBJ1-2	-	TRBV7-2	TRBD1	TGTGCCAGCAGCTTAGGGGACAGGGGGTGGAAGGACTATGGCTACACCTTC	CASSLGDRGWKDYGYTF
TRBJ2-7	-	TRBV29-1	-	TGCAGCGTCCGAGCCGGATCCTACGAGCAGTACTTC	CSVRAGSYEQYF
TRBJ2-5	-	TRBV30	TRBD1	TGTGCCTGGAGTGCGATTGGGACAGGGAGAGAGACCCAGTACTTC	CAWSAIGTGRETQYF
TRBJ2-3	-	TRBV29-1	-	TGCAGCGTTGAAAGACCAATCGATACGCAGTATTTT	CSVERPIDTQYF
TRBJ1-2	once	TRBV15	-	TGTGCCACCAGCAGAGGTGATCCTGCCAATGGCTACACCTTC	CATSRGDPANGYTF
TRBJ1-5	few	TRBV4-2	-	TGTGCCAGCAGCCATCTAGGTCAGCCCCAGCATTTT	CASSHLGQPQHF
TRBJ2-2	many	TRBV28	-	TGTGCCAGCAGTTTCCTGTGGGGTAGTCACGGGGAGCTGTTTTTT	CASSFLWGSHGELFF
TRBJ1-1	-	TRBV11-2	-	TGTGCCAGCAGCTTAGGTCGAGGGTGGGAGAACACTGAAGCTTTCTTT	CASSLGRGWENTEAFF
TRBJ2-7	few	TRBV9	-	TGTGCCAGCAGCGTAGGTCAGAGCTACGAGCAGTACTTC	CASSVGQSYEQYF
TRBJ1-4	once	TRBV18	-	TGTGCCAGCTCACCATTGTCAGGAGGTGAAAAACTGTTTTTT	CASSPLSGGEKLFF
TRBJ2-1	few	TRBV7-2	TRBD2	TGTGCCAGCAGCTTACTGAACAGCGGGGCTGTTCTGTTCTTC	CASSLLNSGAVLFF
TRBJ2-3	-	TRBV19	TRBD2	TGTGCCAGTAGCCTCCAGCGGGGGCCCGATCCGCAGTATTTT	CASSLQRGPDPQYF
TRBJ1-1	-	TRBV7-2	TRBD1	TGTGCCAGCAGCTTAGCGATACAGGGGGCAACGACTGAAGCTTTCTTT	CASSLAIQGATTEAFF
TRBJ2-2	-	TRBV7-3	-	TGTGCCAGCAGCTTAACGGCCGGGACCGGGGAGCTGTTTTTT	CASSLTAGTGELFF
TRBJ2-1	-	TRBV5-4	-	TGTGCCAGCAGCTTGGACAGCTTTGAGCATGAGCAGTTCTTC	CASSLDSFEHEQFF
TRBJ1-5	-	TRBV7-2	-	TGTGCCAGCGCCCTAGTCTCGGCCAATCAGCCCCAGCATTTT	CASALVSANQPQHF